This entry lists 31 T cell receptor beta chains sequenced from one sample in a study of cytomegalovirus exposure and HLA in healthy donors. Use of 60 Vbeta and 13 Jbeta primers characterized the PCR. The repertoire was sequenced with immunoSEQ multiplex PCR; TCRdb's copy has only in-frame clones and lacks some. The sample holds about 130,000 clones; over 60% are singletons and the top ten take about 13%. The sample consisted of PBMCs. Receptor source: a woman aged 40 to 49 in good health and CMV-seropositive.

This clone was counted a single time. The CDR3 DNA sequence: TGTGCCAGCAGCCAAGATGGGAACAGGGAGACCTACGAGCAGTACTTC. Translation gives CASSQDGNRETYEQYF. The gene calls are TRBV4-2 and TRBJ2-7, with D possibly matching TRBD1 (6 bases). This CDR3 is 16 amino acids long. V shed 0 bases and J shed 2 bases, with 14 bases lying between them. CDR1 and CDR2 (germline): LGHNA, YNFKEQ.

V gene TRBV27 combines with J gene TRBJ2-7; 7 bases are a match to TRBD1. Germline V gene sequence: CDR1 MNHEY, CDR2 SMNVEV (reference sequence). This CDR3 is built from 15 residues. V trimming: 1 base; J trimming: 2 bases; junction bases outside the gene matches: 5. CDR3 DNA sequence: TGTGCCAGCAGTTTATTACAGGGGATCCCCTACGAGCAGTACTTC. This encodes CASSLLQGIPYEQYF.

This rearrangement joins TRBV5-1 to TRBJ2-1; TRBD1 matches at 7 bases. V dropped 3 bases and J dropped 2; count of bases not matched to a gene: 5. The germline V gene has CDR1 SGHRS and CDR2 YFSETQ. There are 15 residues in the CDR3. Here the CDR3 DNA reads TGCGCCAGCAGCTCCATAGGGGGCCCCTACAATGAGCAGTTCTTC. It specifies CASSSIGGPYNEQFF.

J is TRBJ1-3 and V is TRBV28, with D unclear. Germline CDR1 is MDHEN and CDR2 is SYDVKM. This CDR3 comprises 13 residues. Trimming shortened V by 8 bases and J by 8 bases, and 16 bases separated the two germline ends. CDR3 protein: CASGSGRRDTIYF. The CDR3 region has the DNA TGTGCCAGCGGGTCAGGCAGGAGGGACACCATATATTTT.

The chain links TRBV4-2 to TRBJ2-7; TRBD2 matches 11 bases. The V segment lost 3 bases and the J segment 2 bases; nucleotides outside the gene matches: 3. The CDR3 totals 15 residues. In germline, CDR1 is LGHNA, CDR2 YNFKEQ. The chain's CDR3 is CASSQGTSGTYEQYF. CDR3 DNA: TGTGCCAGCAGCCAGGGGACTAGCGGTACCTACGAGCAGTACTTC.

A few counts support this clone. This chain connects TRBV2 to TRBJ2-7; D is undetermined. The CDR3 has 11 amino acids. Germline lookup yields CDR1 SNHLY and CDR2 FYNNEI. V lost 2 bases, J lost 6 bases, and 5 bases lay in between. CDR3 loop: CASSELLEQYF. Here the CDR3 DNA reads TGTGCCAGCAGTGAACTCCTCGAGCAGTACTTC.

Details on this clone: The same CDR3 can be traced to other DNA sequences in this sample. The V and J genes are TRBV5-1 and TRBJ2-1, with a tentative D call TRBD1 (6 bases). The V gene's germline CDR1 is SGHRS and CDR2 YFSETQ. The CDR3 is 13 residues long. The germline V and J ends were trimmed by 4 bases and 4 bases, with 9 bases remaining between them. Written as DNA, the CDR3 is TGCGCCAGCAGCCTTGGACAGTACAATGAGCAGTTCTTC. As protein: CASSLGQYNEQFF.

A few counts support this clone. This chain uses TRBV5-6 with TRBJ2-5, with 9 bases aligning to TRBD1. With V trimmed by 2 bases and J by 0 bases, 8 bases remained unmatched. Germline lookup yields CDR1 SGHDT and CDR2 YYEEEE. The CDR3 is made up of 17 amino acids. The CDR3, as DNA: TGTGCCAGCAGCTTTAGTTTAGGACAGGGGTACCAAGAGACCCAGTACTTC. Translated, it gives CASSFSLGQGYQETQYF.

The chain employs TRBV9 and TRBJ2-3, with 7 bases identical to TRBD2. The CDR3 totals 17 residues. Germline V gene lookup returns CDR1 SGDLS and CDR2 YYNGEE. With 3 bases clipped from V and 0 bases from J, the junction kept 10 bases outside the gene matches. The CDR3 DNA reads TGTGCCAGCAGCGCGCAAACCAGCGGGGCTAGCACAGATACGCAGTATTTT. The encoded protein is CASSAQTSGASTDTQYF.

V is TRBV10-3 and J is TRBJ1-5, with D tentatively TRBD1 (6 bases). The germline gives CDR1 ENHRY, CDR2 SYGVKD. The CDR3 length is 12 residues. Between the trimmed V and J ends, which lost 5 bases and 7 bases, there was a span of 9 bases. The CDR3 nucleotides read TGTGCCATCAGTCCAGGGGAACAGCCCCAGCATTTT. Protein sequence: CAISPGEQPQHF.

In regard to this clone: Other DNA sequences in the same sample also yield this CDR3. The J gene is TRBJ1-5, the V gene TRBV5-1; D is ambiguous. V was clipped by 1 base and J by 7 bases, with 9 bases between them. CDR1 and CDR2 (germline): SGHRS, YFSETQ. The CDR3 is 13 residues long. The CDR3 nucleotides are TGCGCCAGCAGCTTGAGCCCGTACCAGCCCCAGCATTTT. Amino acid sequence: CASSLSPYQPQHF.

CDR3 region: CASSQEGRVRQPQHF. CDR3 coding DNA: TGCGCCAGCAGCCAAGAAGGCAGGGTGCGGCAGCCCCAGCATTTT. The chain employs TRBV4-1 and TRBJ1-5, with D maybe TRBD1 (5 bases). CDR3 size: 15 residues. Per germline, CDR1 MGHRA and CDR2 YSYEKL. The ends were cut back, 0 bases at V and 7 bases at J, with 13 bases in the middle.

The V call is TRBV19, the J call TRBJ1-1, with TRBD1 matching over 8 bases. The CDR3 extends over 16 amino acids. Germline V gene lookup returns CDR1 LNHDA and CDR2 SQIVND (reference sequence). Trimming at V came to 5 bases and at J to 4 bases, leaving 12 bases not matched to a gene. The CDR3 sequence: CASSARDRGGGTEAFF. The CDR3 DNA reads as TGTGCCAGTAGTGCCAGAGACAGGGGCGGGGGCACTGAAGCTTTCTTT. Full variable domain (rest looked up from reference TRBV19 and TRBJ1-1): DGGITQSPKYLFRKEGQNVTLSCEQNLNHDAMYWYRQDPGQGLRLIYYSQIVNDFQKGDIAEGYSVSREKKESFPLTVTSAQKNPTAFYLCASSARDRGGGTEAFFGQGTRLTVV.

V usage is TRBV2 and J usage is TRBJ1-1; D is unclear. This CDR3 contains 13 residues. V lost 9 bases to trimming and J lost 2 bases, with 13 bases between them. Looked up from germline, CDR1 is SNHLY and CDR2 is FYNNEI. In nucleotides, the CDR3 is TGTGCCAGTATTTTAGTGGTAAACACTGAAGCTTTCTTT. Its translation: CASILVVNTEAFF.

V and J are TRBV28 and TRBJ1-3; D gene uncertain. This CDR3 is 13 amino acids long. Between the trimmed V and J ends, which lost 3 bases and 0 bases, there was a span of 3 bases. Germline V gene data show CDR1 as MDHEN and CDR2 as SYDVKM. For the CDR3, the DNA is TGTGCCAGCAGTTTTAGCTCTGGAAACACCATATATTTT. Its protein is CASSFSSGNTIYF.

J is TRBJ1-2 and V is TRBV5-4; a weak D match, TRBD1 (5 bases). The CDR3 has 15 amino acids. V lost 4 bases to trimming and J lost 12 bases, with 25 bases between them. CDR1 and CDR2 from the germline V gene are SGHNT and YYREEE (reference sequence). CDR3 sequence (DNA): TGTGCCAGCAGCACTAACCCCGCAGCCTTAAGGGGCCACACCTTC. It specifies CASSTNPAALRGHTF.

This clone has a single count. The chain joins TRBV10-1 to TRBJ2-5; TRBD2 matches at 7 bases. The CDR3 consists of 18 residues. CDR1 and CDR2 (germline): WNHNN, SYGVQD (reference sequence). V lost 0 bases to trimming and J lost 1 base; unmatched junction nucleotides: 11. The CDR3 loop is CASSESDRDYYLQETQYF. CDR3 DNA: TGCGCCAGCAGTGAGTCCGACCGGGACTACTATCTCCAAGAGACCCAGTACTTC.

The table lists this clone with a count of one. The chain joins TRBV28 to TRBJ2-7; maybe TRBD2 (5 bases). This CDR3 region has 12 residues. The V gene's germline CDR1 is MDHEN and CDR2 SYDVKM. The V and J ends lost 5 bases and 3 bases respectively, with 8 bases between them. As DNA, the CDR3 is TGTGCCAGCAGTGAACGGGACTACGAGCAGTACTTC. It is translated as CASSERDYEQYF.

The chain carries TRBV5-5 and TRBJ1-2; no clear D. The CDR3 length is 14 residues. CDR1 is SGHKS and CDR2 is YYEKEE in the germline V gene (reference sequence). V shed 0 bases and J shed 5 bases, with 11 bases lying between them. The CDR3 nucleotides are TGTGCCAGCAGCTTGGTAGCAGATAGGTATGGCTACACCTTC. Translated, it gives CASSLVADRYGYTF.

The chain links TRBV5-5 to TRBJ1-3, with D maybe TRBD1 (6 bases). The CDR3 has 15 residues. Per germline, CDR1 SGHKS and CDR2 YYEKEE (reference sequence). V lost 1 base, J lost 3 bases, and 11 bases lay in between. The CDR3 sequence: CASSLMTGGGNTIYF. In DNA, the CDR3 is TGTGCCAGCAGCTTGATGACAGGAGGTGGAAACACCATATATTTT.

The CDR3 protein is CASSLNGWVAGTANTGELFF. The CDR3 bases are TGCGCCAGCAGCTTGAATGGGTGGGTAGCGGGGACAGCGAACACCGGGGAGCTGTTTTTT. V and J are TRBV5-1 and TRBJ2-2; tentatively, D is TRBD2 (8 bases). The CDR3 contains 20 residues. Trimming shortened V by 1 base and J by 0 bases, and 22 bases separated the two germline ends. Per germline, CDR1 SGHRS and CDR2 YFSETQ.

The CDR3 DNA sequence: TGTGCCAGCAGCGTAGGAGAGGTCGGGGAGCTGTTTTTT. It specifies CASSVGEVGELFF. The chain joins TRBV9 to TRBJ2-2; no definite D call. V lost 0 bases, J lost 7 bases, and 7 bases lay in between. Germline V gene sequence: CDR1 SGDLS, CDR2 YYNGEE. The CDR3 runs to 13 residues.

V is TRBV5-1 and J is TRBJ2-6; D is ambiguous. Looked up from germline, CDR1 is SGHRS and CDR2 is YFSETQ. V lost 1 base, J lost 0 bases, and 20 bases lay in between. This CDR3 spans 20 amino acids. The CDR3, as DNA: TGCGCCAGCAGCTTGATATTAACAGCCCTGGCGAGCTCTGGGGCCAACGTCCTGACTTTC. Protein product: CASSLILTALASSGANVLTF.

The chain uses TRBV6-6 and TRBJ2-7; TRBD2 aligns across 7 bases. The CDR3 totals 15 residues. V shed 6 bases, J shed 2 bases, and the junction held 10 bases outside the gene matches. Germline V gene sequence: CDR1 MNHNY, CDR2 SVGAGI (reference sequence). This chain's CDR3 is CASRRISGSPYEQYF. CDR3 coding DNA: TGTGCCAGCAGACGGATTAGCGGGTCTCCCTACGAGCAGTACTTC.

This clone was picked up a small number of times. The V call is TRBV19, the J call TRBJ2-2; 9 bases fit TRBD2. The J segment lost 4 bases and the V segment lost 7 bases, leaving 4 bases of the junction unmatched. CDR1 LNHDA and CDR2 SQIVND come from the germline V gene (reference sequence). The CDR3 is 14 residues long. Here the CDR3 DNA reads TGTGCCAGTATAGGCGGGAGGGGCACCGGGGAGCTGTTTTTT. It yields the protein CASIGGRGTGELFF.

The chain uses TRBV5-4 and TRBJ1-5; D may be TRBD1 (6 bases). The CDR3 length is 14 residues. Trimming took 2 bases from V and 7 from J, leaving 13 bases between them. Per the germline V gene, CDR1 is SGHNT and CDR2 is YYREEE (reference sequence). CDR3 sequence (DNA): TGTGCCAGCAGCTTTGCAGGGGAAGGCCAGCCCCAGCATTTT. This gives the protein CASSFAGEGQPQHF.

The chain joins TRBV6-1 to TRBJ2-7; D call uncertain. The germline gives CDR1 MNHNS, CDR2 SASEGT. Trimming shortened V by 2 bases and J by 1 base, and 12 bases separated the two germline ends. The CDR3 is 15 residues long. Here the CDR3 reads CASSESALLSYEQYF. CDR3 sequence (DNA): TGTGCCAGCAGTGAAAGCGCGCTTTTATCCTACGAGCAGTACTTC.

The J gene is TRBJ2-6, the V gene TRBV5-1; a possible D gene is TRBD1 (5 bases). The CDR3 spans 16 residues. Trimming shortened V by 0 bases and J by 0 bases, and 7 bases separated the two germline ends. The germline CDR1 and CDR2 sequences are SGHRS and YFSETQ. The CDR3 sequence: CASSLARDSGANVLTF. The CDR3, as DNA: TGCGCCAGCAGCTTGGCCAGGGACTCTGGGGCCAACGTCCTGACTTTC.

This rearrangement joins TRBV4-2 to TRBJ2-5; 9 bases are shared with TRBD1. V lost 2 bases, J lost 3 bases, and 4 bases stayed unmatched. Germline V gives CDR1 LGHNA, CDR2 YNFKEQ. This CDR3 region has 15 residues. The CDR3 sequence: CASSQPRDREETQYF. DNA for the CDR3: TGTGCCAGCAGCCAACCGCGGGACAGGGAAGAGACCCAGTACTTC.

This clone was observed a few times. The chain uses TRBV28 and TRBJ1-2; 12 positions agree with TRBD1. V gave up 8 bases and J gave up 3 bases; unmatched junction bases: 10. Germline-derived CDR1 and CDR2 are MDHEN and SYDVKM. The CDR3 contains 16 residues. In DNA form, the CDR3 reads TGTGCCAGCGATCCGGGACAGGGGGCGGTGGACTATGGCTACACCTTC. Its protein product is CASDPGQGAVDYGYTF.

This rearrangement joins TRBV5-1 to TRBJ1-2; TRBD1 might be the D (5 bases). There are 15 residues in the CDR3. Germline V lookup: CDR1 SGHRS, CDR2 YFSETQ. V shed 2 bases and J shed 2 bases, with 13 bases lying between them. The CDR3 protein is CASSFSMTANYGYTF. In nucleotides, the CDR3 is TGCGCCAGCAGCTTTTCAATGACAGCCAACTATGGCTACACCTTC.